The 21 T cell receptor beta chains given below trace back to one sample, sequenced in a study of cytomegalovirus exposure and HLA in healthy donors (dated by TCRdb to 2017 to 2019). Libraries came from the immunoSEQ multiplex PCR assay. A mixture of 60 forward primers for TCR Vbeta segments and 13 reverse primers for TCR Jbeta segments was used in the multiplex PCR. In its TCRdb copy, this immuneACCESS table keeps in-frame sequences only and misses some clones. Where compared with another copy, unresolved V genes explain less than half of these, and the others have no known cause. A total of more than 150,000 clones appear in this sample, about 85% of them only once. The ten largest clones add up to 1.3% of the sample. Specimen: PBMCs. All receptors derive from a man aged 50 or older in good health and CMV-seropositive.

This clone was recorded once. V gene TRBV28 combines with J gene TRBJ1-5; tentative D call: TRBD1 (5 bases). The CDR3 runs to 15 residues. Trimming removed 3 bases at V and 5 bases at J, with 14 bases between. In germline, CDR1 is MDHEN, CDR2 SYDVKM. The CDR3 DNA reads as TGTGCCAGCAGTTTCGGCAGGGCTGGGTATCAGCCCCAGCATTTT. As protein: CASSFGRAGYQPQHF.

The rearrangement joins TRBV5-1 to TRBJ2-7; maybe TRBD2 (6 bases). Germline CDR1 SGHRS, CDR2 YFSETQ. This CDR3 region has 14 residues. Trimming stripped 0 bases from V and 0 bases from J, with 7 bases between. CDR3 loop: CASSLDGSSYEQYF. DNA for the CDR3: TGCGCCAGCAGCTTGGACGGGAGCTCCTACGAGCAGTACTTC. Full variable domain (rest looked up from reference TRBV5-1 and TRBJ2-7): KAGVTQTPRYLIKTRGQQVTLSCSPISGHRSVSWYQQTPGQGLQFLFEYFSETQRNKGNFPGRFSGRQFSNSRSEMNVSTLELGDSALYLCASSLDGSSYEQYFGPGTRLTVT.

The J gene is TRBJ1-4, the V gene TRBV6-4; 7 positions agree with TRBD1. The CDR3 loop spans 10 amino acids. In germline, CDR1 is MRHNA, CDR2 SNTAGT. V lost 4 bases and J lost 17; bases outside the gene matches: 4. CDR3 sequence: CASSADRAFF. The CDR3 DNA follows: TGTGCCAGCAGTGCCGACAGGGCTTTTTTT.

The rearrangement uses TRBV27 and TRBJ2-1; no firm D call. CDR3 length: 15 amino acids. Trimming shortened V by 1 base and J by 1 base, and 8 bases separated the two germline ends. Germline CDR1 and CDR2: MNHEY and SMNVEV (reference sequence). As DNA, the CDR3 is TGTGCCAGCAGTTTATACGGGTGGTCCTACAATGAGCAGTTCTTC. As protein: CASSLYGWSYNEQFF.

The chain recombines TRBV19 with TRBJ2-7; 8 bases match TRBD1. After removal of 5 bases from V and 7 bases from J, the junction contained 10 bases not matched to a gene. CDR3 size: 14 residues. Germline loops: CDR1 LNHDA, CDR2 SQIVND (reference sequence). The CDR3 DNA is TGTGCCAGTAGTGCAGGACAGGGAACCGGGGAGCAGTACTTC. Its protein is CASSAGQGTGEQYF.

CDR3 in amino acids: CASKTGGGETYEQYF. CDR3 in DNA: TGCGCCAGCAAGACGGGAGGGGGGGAAACCTACGAGCAGTACTTC. This chain joins TRBV10-1 and TRBJ2-7; 8 nucleotides align to TRBD2. In germline, CDR1 is WNHNN, CDR2 SYGVQD (reference sequence). The CDR3 sequence is 15 residues long. V dropped 7 bases and J dropped 2; count of bases not matched to a gene: 10.

This chain links TRBV28 with TRBJ2-2; weak D call: TRBD2 (5 bases). CDR3 length: 17 residues. CDR1 MDHEN and CDR2 SYDVKM come from the germline V gene. Trimming pared 3 bases from V and 4 bases from J, leaving 18 bases between. The CDR3 DNA follows: TGTGCCAGCAGTTTGGGTTCCGGCCGGGGTGTCACCGGGGAGCTGTTTTTT. Residues: CASSLGSGRGVTGELFF.

This chain joins TRBV30 and TRBJ2-7; D call uncertain. This CDR3 contains 12 residues. Germline CDR1 reads GTSNPN; CDR2 reads SVGIG (reference sequence). V shed 0 bases and J shed 4 bases, with 7 bases lying between them. The CDR3: CAWSVQFYEQYF. The DNA for the CDR3 is TGTGCCTGGAGTGTACAATTTTACGAGCAGTACTTC.

The chain employs TRBV11-2 and TRBJ2-7, with D perhaps matching TRBD1 (6 bases). Germline CDR1 is SGHAT and CDR2 is FQNNGV. V was trimmed by 4 bases and J by 1 base, leaving 17 bases between them. The CDR3 is 16 amino acids. The CDR3 sequence: CASSYSGAVPSYEQYF. DNA for the CDR3: TGTGCCAGCAGCTACTCAGGGGCGGTGCCTTCCTACGAGCAGTACTTC.

Comment on this clone: The same CDR3 is also encoded by other DNA sequences in this sample. The rearrangement joins TRBV28 to TRBJ2-7, with 7 bases fitting TRBD1. J was trimmed by 4 bases and V by 8 bases; bases with no gene match: 5. The germline CDR1 and CDR2 sequences are MDHEN and SYDVKM. This CDR3 is 12 amino acids long. CDR3 sequence reads: CASSDRVYEQYF. For the CDR3, the DNA is TGTGCCAGCTCAGACAGGGTGTACGAGCAGTACTTC.

The CDR3 nucleotides are TGTGCCAGCAGTGAAGCGCTTCTGGGCAGCCTCTACGAGCAGTACTTC. It yields the protein CASSEALLGSLYEQYF. This chain connects TRBV6-1 to TRBJ2-7; D unclear. The V gene's germline CDR1 is MNHNS and CDR2 SASEGT. V dropped 0 bases and J dropped 3 bases, with 15 bases sitting between them. This CDR3 has 16 amino acids.

This clone was recorded once. The CDR3 is CASSFRDRANYGYTF. Here the CDR3 DNA reads TGTGCCAGTAGCTTCCGGGACAGGGCGAACTATGGCTACACCTTC. The chain links TRBV19 to TRBJ1-2; TRBD1 matches 9 bases. The germline V gene encodes CDR1 LNHDA and CDR2 SQIVND (reference sequence). The CDR3 sequence is 15 residues long. With 6 bases clipped from V and 2 bases from J, the junction kept 7 bases outside the gene matches.

The chain carries TRBV6-1 and TRBJ2-2, with 9 bases lining up with TRBD1. CDR3 length equals 14 residues. V dropped 11 bases and J dropped 6; count of bases not matched to a gene: 10. Germline V CDR1 and CDR2: MNHNS, SASEGT. CDR3 amino acids: CAGAGTGISGELFF. The CDR3 DNA sequence: TGTGCCGGAGCCGGGACAGGGATATCCGGGGAGCTGTTTTTT.

The chain is built from TRBV9 and TRBJ2-7; D might be TRBD1 (6 bases). Germline V CDR1 and CDR2: SGDLS, YYNGEE. This CDR3 region has 15 residues. The ends were cut back, 4 bases at V and 3 bases at J, with 17 bases in the middle. The CDR3 loop is CASSLKPTGSYEQYF. The CDR3 nucleotides read TGTGCCAGCAGCCTAAAGCCCACAGGGAGCTACGAGCAGTACTTC.

This clone was seen once. The CDR3 sequence is CAWSTNLGEDTQYF. CDR3 bases: TGTGCCTGGAGTACTAACTTAGGAGAAGATACGCAGTATTTT. The rearrangement joins TRBV30 to TRBJ2-3, with D unclear. V was clipped by 2 bases and J by 5 bases, with 14 bases between them. CDR3 size: 14 residues. Looked up from germline, CDR1 is GTSNPN and CDR2 is SVGIG (reference sequence).

This clone was detected only once. V is TRBV2 and J is TRBJ1-2; TRBD1 might be the D (6 bases). Per the germline V gene, CDR1 is SNHLY and CDR2 is FYNNEI. The length of the CDR3 is 12 residues. The germline V and J ends were trimmed by 10 bases and 5 bases, with 14 bases remaining between them. CDR3 DNA sequence: TGTGCCACTGGGGGGGCGGGATATGGCTACACCTTC. It specifies CATGGAGYGYTF.

This clone appeared a single time. V usage is TRBV6-1 and J usage is TRBJ1-4, with 10 positions matching TRBD1. Trimming cost V 3 bases and J 8 bases; bases outside gene matches: 6. The V gene's germline CDR1 is MNHNS and CDR2 SASEGT. The CDR3 contains 15 residues. The CDR3 spells CASSDGDRGVEKLFF. In nucleotides, the CDR3 is TGTGCCAGCAGTGATGGGGACAGGGGAGTGGAAAAACTGTTTTTT.

This chain's CDR3 is CAIREQLGGSTQSNTEAFF. CDR3 bases: TGTGCCATCAGGGAACAGTTAGGGGGCTCTACGCAGTCGAACACTGAAGCTTTCTTT. V gene TRBV10-3 combines with J gene TRBJ1-1; 7 bases are a match to TRBD1. The V and J ends lost 6 bases and 1 base, in that order; junction bases with no gene match: 20. Germline V gene sequence: CDR1 ENHRY, CDR2 SYGVKD. This CDR3 contains 19 residues.

The gene calls are TRBV6-5 and TRBJ2-2; D is possibly TRBD1 (6 bases). The CDR3 has 13 amino acids. Trimming removed 4 bases from V and 10 bases from J, with 13 bases in between. CDR1 is MNHEY and CDR2 is SVGAGI in the germline V gene. CDR3 in DNA: TGTGCCAGCAGTTCCGACAGGTCCGAGGAGCTGTTTTTT. This gives the protein CASSSDRSEELFF.

J is TRBJ2-5 and V is TRBV18; D is uncertain. The germline gives CDR1 KGHSH, CDR2 LQKENI. The CDR3 is 13 amino acids. Trimming removed 3 bases from V and 2 bases from J, with 7 bases in between. CDR3 sequence: CASSPQNQETQYF. In nucleotides, the CDR3 is TGTGCCAGCTCACCGCAGAATCAAGAGACCCAGTACTTC.

The CDR3 DNA sequence: TGTGCCAGCAGCAGGATTGACAGGGGGAATGAAAAACTGTTTTTT. Amino acid sequence: CASSRIDRGNEKLFF. The chain is built from TRBV9 and TRBJ1-4; TRBD1 matches at 9 bases. Losses at the gene ends were 4 bases for V and 5 bases for J; bases not matched to a gene: 6. CDR1 is SGDLS, CDR2 YYNGEE, per germline. The CDR3 has 15 amino acids.